This note documents a single T cell receptor beta chain sequence. This record comes from a study of blood T cell repertoires in COVID-19. Study context: Material from acute and convalescent COVID-19 was sourced from the United States, Italy and Spain. The analysed material was cDNA or gDNA that came from T cells, B-cell-depleted T cells, or PBMCs.

Germline loops: CDR1 DFQATT, CDR2 SNEGSKA (reference sequence). Trimming left V 6 bases short and J 4 bases short, with 6 bases between. The CDR3 totals 11 residues. Clones were read by immunoSEQ multiplex PCR, and TCRdb kept only the in-frame ones, dropping some. The table has about 210,000 clones, 80% seen once. The sequenced material came from peripheral blood. The chain uses TRBV20-1 and TRBJ1-4; D unclear. The receptor's source is a man aged 55 to 69 with acute or convalescent COVID-19. The CDR3 DNA sequence: TGCAGTGCCCCCTTTAATGAAAAACTGTTTTTT. Protein product: CSAPFNEKLFF.